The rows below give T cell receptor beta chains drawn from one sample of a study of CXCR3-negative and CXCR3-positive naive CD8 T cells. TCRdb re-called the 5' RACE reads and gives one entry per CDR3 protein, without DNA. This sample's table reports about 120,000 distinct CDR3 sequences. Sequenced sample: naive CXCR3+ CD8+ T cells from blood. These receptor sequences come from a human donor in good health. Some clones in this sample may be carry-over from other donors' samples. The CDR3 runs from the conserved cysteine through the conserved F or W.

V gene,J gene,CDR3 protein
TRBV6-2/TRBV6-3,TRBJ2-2,CASSSDSNTGELFF
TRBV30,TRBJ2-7,CAWSVLGDEQYF
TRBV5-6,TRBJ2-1,CASSLLTHEQFF
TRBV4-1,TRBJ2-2,CASSRERGANTGELFF
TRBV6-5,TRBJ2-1,CASSYRVLSTNNEQFF
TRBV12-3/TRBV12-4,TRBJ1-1,CASSLRGGERITEAFF
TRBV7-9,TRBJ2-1,CASSSPLAGNYNEQFF
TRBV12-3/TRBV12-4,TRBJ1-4,CASREHSSTNEKLFF
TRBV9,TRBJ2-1,CASSVGGETPYNEQFF
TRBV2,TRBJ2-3,CASLAGLTDTQYF
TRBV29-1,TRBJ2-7,CSVSSSGLAGEAPYEQYF
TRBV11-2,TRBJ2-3,CASSFVLSLAGGPTDTQYF
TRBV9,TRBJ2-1,CASSVGGGAYEQFF
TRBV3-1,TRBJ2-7,CASSQGFIPGLAEFSYEQYF